This TCR beta chain was profiled in a study of tumor-infiltrating lymphocytes in primary liver carcinoma. At the level of the study: In every tissue type, samples returned a similar yield of roughly 3.5 to 8 million productive TCRbeta reads.

cDNA specific to TCR beta was made from approximately 0.55 ug of total RNA, with a constant-region primer employed for priming. Libraries for TCR beta were built through three nested multiplex PCR rounds, which together made up a slightly modified ARM-PCR procedure. Two initial PCR rounds of approximately 10 cycles each paired TRBV1-TRBV30 forward primers with a C-beta reverse primer. One entry per CDR3 protein, called by TCRdb with MiXCR from the multiplex PCR reads. Of approximately 88,000 distinct CDR3 sequences listed, approximately 72% were seen once; the top ten hold around 25%. This CDR3 contains 14 residues. CDR1 is SQVTM and CDR2 is ANQGSEA in the germline V gene. J was trimmed by 3 bases and V by 5 bases; bases with no gene match: 8. This clonotype was observed many times. Co-extraction of RNA and DNA was performed on roughly 20-34 mg of unsorted bulk tissue.

The V call is TRBV29-1, the J call TRBJ2-3; 7 bases map to TRBD2. The sequenced sample was tumor-adjacent normal liver tissue. The TCR comes from a man aged 35-49 years with primary liver carcinoma and hepatitis B virus infection. CDR3 amino acids: CSVSEAGDTDTQYF. The CDR3 coding sequence is TGCAGCGTTTCCGAGGCGGGAGATACAGATACGCAGTATTTT.